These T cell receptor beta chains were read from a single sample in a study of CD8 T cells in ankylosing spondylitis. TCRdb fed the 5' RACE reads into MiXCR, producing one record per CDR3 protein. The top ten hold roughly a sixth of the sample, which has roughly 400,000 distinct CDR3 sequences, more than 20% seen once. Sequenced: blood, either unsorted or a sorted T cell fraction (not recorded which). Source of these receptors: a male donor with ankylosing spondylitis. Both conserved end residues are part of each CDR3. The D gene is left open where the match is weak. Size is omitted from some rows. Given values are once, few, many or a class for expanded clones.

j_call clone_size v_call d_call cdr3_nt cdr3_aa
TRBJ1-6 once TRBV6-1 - TGTGCCAGCAGGGGCAGATATAATTCACCCCTCCACTTT CASRGRYNSPLHF
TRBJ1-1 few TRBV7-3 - TGTGCCAGCAGCCCAAATTCACGCGCTGAAGCTTTCTTT CASSPNSRAEAFF
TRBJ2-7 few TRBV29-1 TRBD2 TGCAGCGTTATTGCGGGAGGCTCCTACGAGCAGTACTTC CSVIAGGSYEQYF
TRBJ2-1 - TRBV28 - TGTGCCAGCAGTTTTCAGACAGGACGGAATGAGCAGTTCTTC CASSFQTGRNEQFF
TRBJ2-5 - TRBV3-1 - TGTGCCAGCAGCCACAGCGGAGAGACCCAGTACTTC CASSHSGETQYF
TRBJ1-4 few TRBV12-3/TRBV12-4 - TGTGCCAGTTCAGACAGGACGGGTGAAAAACTGTTTTTT CASSDRTGEKLFF
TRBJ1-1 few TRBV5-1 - TGCGCCAGCAGCGACACCCCGCAGGGGATGAACACTGAAGCTTTCTTT CASSDTPQGMNTEAFF
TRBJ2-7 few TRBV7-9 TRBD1 TGTGCCAGCAGCTTGAACAGGGGGCAGGACGAGCAGTACTTC CASSLNRGQDEQYF
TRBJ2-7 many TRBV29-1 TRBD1 TGCAGCGGCACGACAGGGGGCGCGTACGAGCAGTACTTC CSGTTGGAYEQYF
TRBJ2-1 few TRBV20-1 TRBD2 TGCAGTGCCGTTACTTGGGGGGGGGTTGGACAACGGGAGCAGTTCTTC CSAVTWGGVGQREQFF
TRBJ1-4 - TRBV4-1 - TGCGCCAGCAGCCACCCTCCAAAGGGCCAGCGCTGGGAAAAACTGTTTTTT CASSHPPKGQRWEKLFF
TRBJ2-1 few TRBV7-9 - TGTGCCAGCAGCTTACAGAGGGACTGGCTGTTCTTC CASSLQRDWLFF
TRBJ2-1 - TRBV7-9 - TGTGCCAGCAGCTCCTTACGGGGAAATGAGCAGTTCTTC CASSSLRGNEQFF
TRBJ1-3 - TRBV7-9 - TGTGCCAGCAGCCCCAGAGAGGGGACTTTAACCGGAAACACCATATATTTT CASSPREGTLTGNTIYF
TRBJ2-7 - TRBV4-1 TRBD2 TGCGCCAGCAGCCAAGGGACCACGGGAGGGCCCTACGAGCAGTACTTC CASSQGTTGGPYEQYF
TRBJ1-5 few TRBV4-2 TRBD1 TGTGCCAGCAGCCAGGGGGACAGACAGCCCCAGCATTTT CASSQGDRQPQHF
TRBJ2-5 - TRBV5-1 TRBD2 TGCGCCAGCAGCGCTCGGCTAGCGGGAGTCGTCTTGGCCCAGTACTTC CASSARLAGVVLAQYF
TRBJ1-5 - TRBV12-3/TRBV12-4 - TGTGCCAGCAGTTTGACCGACTTTAGCAATCAGCCCCAGCATTTT CASSLTDFSNQPQHF
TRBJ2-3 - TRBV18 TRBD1 TGTGCCAGCTCATTTCGACAGGGGCCCACAGATACGCAGTATTTT CASSFRQGPTDTQYF
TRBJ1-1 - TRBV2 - TGTGCCAGCAGCAGACAGGTACTAGCGGTTGGCACTGAAGCTTTCTTT CASSRQVLAVGTEAFF
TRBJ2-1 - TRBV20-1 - TGCAGTGCTATTATCCAAATCGAGCAGTTCTTC CSAIIQIEQFF
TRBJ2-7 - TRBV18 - TGTGCCAGCTCCCCCAGCCTCGAGCAGTACTTC CASSPSLEQYF
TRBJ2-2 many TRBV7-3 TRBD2 TGTGCCAGCAGCTTCTTAGCGGGAGCCGGGGAGCTGTTTTTT CASSFLAGAGELFF
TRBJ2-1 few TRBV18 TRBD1 TGTGCCAGCTCCCCAGACAGGGACCTGAGAGAGCAGTTCTTC CASSPDRDLREQFF
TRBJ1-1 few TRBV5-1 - TGCGCCAGCAGCTCCTCGTTTTTAACTGAAGCTTTCTTT CASSSSFLTEAFF
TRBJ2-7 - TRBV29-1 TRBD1 TGCAGCGGCCAAAAGGGGGCCTCCTACGAGCAGTACTTC CSGQKGASYEQYF
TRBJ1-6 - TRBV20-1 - TGCAGTGCTAGAGAGATCTCGGCGGGGGGCCGTTCACCCCTCCACTTT CSAREISAGGRSPLHF